This is a list of T cell receptor beta chains from one sample in a study of shared clonotypes between healthy human individuals. Some clones are missing from TCRdb's copy, which holds only in-frame ones; the method was immunoSEQ multiplex PCR. Seen here are some 2,400,000 clones, about 94% observed once, and the top ten hold around 0.13%. The specimen was naive CD4+ T cells sorted from blood. The receptors were sampled from a man in his late teens or twenties in good health. CDR3s include the opening cysteine and the closing phenylalanine or tryptophan. D genes are given only for firm matches. A row's size may be missing; if present it is once, few, many or a size class.

clone size | J gene | D gene | V gene | CDR3 protein | CDR3 DNA
- | TRBJ2-3 | - | TRBV7-6 | CASRSAGGDTQYF | TGTGCCAGCAGATCCGCCGGGGGAGATACGCAGTATTTT
once | TRBJ2-7 | TRBD1 | TRBV30 | CAWSASGTGVYEQYF | TGTGCCTGGAGTGCCTCCGGGACAGGGGTTTACGAGCAGTACTTC
few | TRBJ1-2 | - | TRBV4-1 | CASSTRNYGYTF | TGCGCCAGCAGCACCCGGAACTATGGCTACACCTTC
- | TRBJ1-6 | TRBD1 | TRBV27 | CASSSTGFRSPLHF | TGTGCCAGCAGTTCGACAGGGTTTCGTTCACCCCTCCACTTT
- | TRBJ2-3 | TRBD2 | TRBV5-1 | CASSLVPSGSVKTDTQYF | TGCGCCAGCAGCTTGGTACCTAGCGGGAGTGTAAAGACAGATACGCAGTATTTT
- | TRBJ1-2 | TRBD1 | TRBV6-5 | CASRVGQGIGYTF | TGTGCCAGCAGGGTGGGACAGGGTATTGGCTACACCTTC
- | TRBJ1-2 | - | TRBV5-6 | CASSLGGKGYGYTF | TGTGCCAGCAGCCTCGGGGGTAAGGGCTATGGCTACACCTTC
once | TRBJ1-4 | - | TRBV18 | CASSQGANEKLFF | TGTGCCAGCTCACAGGGGGCTAATGAAAAACTGTTTTTT
- | TRBJ2-7 | TRBD1 | TRBV2 | CASSPRDRGIYEQYF | TGTGCCAGCAGCCCCCGGGACAGGGGGATCTACGAGCAGTACTTC
- | TRBJ2-5 | TRBD1 | TRBV14 | CASSQHTRTGAGETQYF | TGTGCCAGCAGCCAGCACACACGGACAGGGGCGGGAGAGACCCAGTACTTC
- | TRBJ2-2 | - | TRBV30 | CACLTRGPGELFF | TGTGCCTGCTTGACCCGGGGGCCCGGGGAGCTGTTTTTT
- | TRBJ2-7 | TRBD1 | TRBV7-3 | CASSLTGPKNEQYF | TGTGCCAGCAGCTTGACAGGGCCTAAGAACGAGCAGTACTTC
- | TRBJ1-1 | - | TRBV5-1 | CASSLQPPNTEAFF | TGCGCCAGCAGCTTACAGCCTCCGAACACTGAAGCTTTCTTT
- | TRBJ1-1 | - | TRBV5-6 | CASSVFTEAFF | TGTGCCAGCAGCGTCTTCACTGAAGCTTTCTTT
- | TRBJ2-2 | - | TRBV18 | CASSPDSLGFLDLRAGELFF | TGTGCCAGCTCACCGGACAGCCTCGGTTTTTTGGATCTTAGAGCCGGGGAGCTGTTTTTT
- | TRBJ1-2 | - | TRBV25-1 | CASSSLGDIGSIYGYTF | TGTGCCAGCAGTTCGCTGGGTGACATTGGATCCATCTATGGCTACACCTTC
- | TRBJ2-7 | - | TRBV30 | CAWRAGMSYGDEQYF | TGTGCCTGGAGGGCAGGGATGTCCTATGGAGACGAGCAGTACTTC
few | TRBJ1-6 | TRBD1 | TRBV5-1 | CASSQGQDNSPLHF | TGCGCCAGCAGCCAGGGACAGGATAATTCACCCCTCCACTTT
- | TRBJ2-7 | TRBD1 | TRBV6-5 | CASSRGTGGPYEQYF | TGTGCCAGCAGCCGGGGGACAGGGGGCCCCTACGAGCAGTACTTC
- | TRBJ2-7 | - | TRBV5-1 | CASGAGSYEQYF | TGCGCCAGCGGGGCCGGCTCCTACGAGCAGTACTTC
- | TRBJ1-2 | TRBD1 | TRBV7-8 | CASGLDRGAHGYTF | TGTGCCAGCGGACTCGACAGGGGAGCCCATGGCTACACCTTC
once | TRBJ2-7 | - | TRBV19 | CASKPPGHLYEQYF | TGTGCCAGTAAGCCCCCGGGACACCTCTACGAGCAGTACTTC
- | TRBJ2-5 | - | TRBV29-1 | CSVVSSLGETQYF | TGCAGCGTTGTTTCGAGCCTTGGGGAGACCCAGTACTTC
- | TRBJ1-5 | - | TRBV5-5 | CASSVGLPQGYSNQPQHF | TGTGCCAGCAGCGTTGGACTACCCCAGGGGTATAGCAATCAGCCCCAGCATTTT
- | TRBJ2-1 | - | TRBV6-1 | CASSELWYNEQFF | TGTGCCAGCAGTGAATTGTGGTACAATGAGCAGTTCTTC
- | TRBJ1-2 | TRBD1 | TRBV10-2 | CASSTGTGAIDYGYTF | TGCGCCAGCAGTACCGGGACAGGGGCTATCGACTATGGCTACACCTTC
- | TRBJ2-1 | TRBD2 | TRBV7-6 | CASSPRLAGLSSYNEQFF | TGTGCCAGCAGCCCCCGACTAGCGGGGCTTAGCTCCTACAATGAGCAGTTCTTC
- | TRBJ1-1 | - | TRBV9 | CASSVEYFTEAFF | TGTGCCAGCAGCGTAGAGTATTTCACTGAAGCTTTCTTT
- | TRBJ1-1 | TRBD1 | TRBV6-5 | CASSYSVGQGIQAFF | TGTGCCAGCAGTTACTCGGTGGGACAGGGAATTCAAGCTTTCTTT
- | TRBJ2-3 | - | TRBV7-8 | CASSLGPTDTQYF | TGTGCCAGCAGCTTAGGTCCCACAGATACGCAGTATTTT
- | TRBJ2-7 | - | TRBV7-3 | CASSLRARDGPYEQYF | TGTGCCAGCAGCTTAAGGGCCAGGGATGGGCCCTACGAGCAGTACTTC
- | TRBJ2-2 | TRBD2 | TRBV10-3 | CAIRASGTNGELFF | TGTGCCATCAGGGCTAGCGGGACGAACGGGGAGCTGTTTTTT
- | TRBJ2-3 | - | TRBV12-5 | CASGLSATDTQYF | TGTGCTAGTGGTTTGTCCGCTACAGATACGCAGTATTTT
- | TRBJ2-1 | TRBD2 | TRBV2 | CASSEVSGEYNEQFF | TGTGCCAGCAGTGAGGTAAGCGGGGAATACAATGAGCAGTTCTTC
- | TRBJ2-7 | - | TRBV9 | CASSPDPGLGEQYF | TGTGCCAGCAGCCCCGACCCCGGGCTTGGGGAGCAGTACTTC
- | TRBJ2-3 | - | TRBV5-1 | CASSEGTLRTDTQYF | TGCGCCAGCAGCGAAGGGACTCTACGCACAGATACGCAGTATTTT
- | TRBJ2-5 | - | TRBV4-1 | CASSRWGIGETQYF | TGCGCCAGCAGCCGATGGGGAATCGGGGAGACCCAGTACTTC
- | TRBJ2-5 | - | TRBV5-6 | CASSLTGSPETQYF | TGTGCCAGCAGCTTGACAGGGTCCCCAGAGACCCAGTACTTC
- | TRBJ1-2 | - | TRBV5-1 | CASSLEGWGGYGYTF | TGCGCCAGCAGCTTGGAGGGCTGGGGAGGCTATGGCTACACCTTC
- | TRBJ2-7 | - | TRBV7-2 | CASSLGGSTSYEQYF | TGTGCCAGCAGCTTAGGGGGGAGTACTTCCTACGAGCAGTACTTC
once | TRBJ1-5 | - | TRBV6-5 | CASRPVGSSNQPQHF | TGTGCCAGCAGGCCCGTGGGGTCAAGCAATCAGCCCCAGCATTTT